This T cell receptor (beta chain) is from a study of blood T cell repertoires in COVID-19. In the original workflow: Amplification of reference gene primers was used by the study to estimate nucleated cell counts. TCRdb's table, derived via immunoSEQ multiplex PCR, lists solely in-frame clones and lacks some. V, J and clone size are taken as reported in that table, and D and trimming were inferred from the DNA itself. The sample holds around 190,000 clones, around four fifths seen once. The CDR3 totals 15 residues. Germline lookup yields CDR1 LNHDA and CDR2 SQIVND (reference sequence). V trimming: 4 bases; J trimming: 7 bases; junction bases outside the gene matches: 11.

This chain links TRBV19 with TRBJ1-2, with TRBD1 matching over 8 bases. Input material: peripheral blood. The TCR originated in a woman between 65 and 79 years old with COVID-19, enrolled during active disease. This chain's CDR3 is CASSTGLDRVTGYTF. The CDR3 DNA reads TGTGCCAGTAGTACGGGATTGGACAGGGTGACTGGCTACACCTTC.